A selection of T cell receptor beta chains follows, all from one sample in a study of identical twins. TCRdb re-called the 5' RACE reads through MiXCR, storing one row per CDR3 protein. There are fewer than 650,000 distinct CDR3 sequences in the sample; roughly 7.2% occur only once, and 1.6% lies in the top ten. These same records also appear under a second study, on yellow fever vaccine responses in identical twins.

Sequencing input: PBMCs. These receptors came from a woman between 18 and 29 years old in good health. Both conserved end residues are part of each CDR3. The order of the fields is D gene, clone size, V gene, J gene, CDR3 protein, CDR3 DNA. A D gene is named only where the DNA matches it firmly. Size values are once, few and many counts, or a class for expanded clones, and some rows have none.

NA,NA,TRBV6-9,TRBJ2-7,CASSFSRLARDNYEQYF,TGTGCCAGCAGTTTCTCCCGGCTCGCTAGAGATAATTACGAGCAGTACTTC
TRBD1,many,TRBV10-3,TRBJ1-6,CAISEGTEDNSPLHF,TGTGCCATCAGTGAGGGGACAGAGGATAATTCACCCCTCCACTTT
NA,few,TRBV9,TRBJ2-1,CASSVGPISNEQFF,TGTGCCAGCAGCGTAGGTCCTATTAGCAATGAGCAGTTCTTC
NA,many,TRBV7-9,TRBJ2-1,CASSSEGYNEQFF,TGTGCCAGCAGCTCAGAGGGGTACAATGAGCAGTTCTTC
TRBD2,many,TRBV28,TRBJ2-3,CASSPIPTSRYTDTQYF,TGTGCCAGCAGTCCTATCCCGACTAGCCGATACACAGATACGCAGTATTTT
TRBD2,NA,TRBV18,TRBJ2-7,CASSPLLTSGRTHEQYF,TGTGCCAGCTCACCACTCCTAACTAGCGGGAGGACCCACGAGCAGTACTTC
TRBD2,few,TRBV7-6,TRBJ2-1,CASSVEPAGVDHEQFF,TGTGCCAGCAGCGTAGAACCAGCGGGAGTTGACCATGAGCAGTTCTTC
NA,many,TRBV24-1,TRBJ2-7,CATSDLLDLQYF,TGTGCCACCAGTGATTTGTTGGACCTACAGTACTTC
TRBD1,many,TRBV2,TRBJ2-2,CAIRGISTGELFF,TGTGCCATCAGGGGGATAAGCACCGGGGAGCTGTTTTTT
TRBD2,many,TRBV11-1,TRBJ2-1,CASSPTHTKAGAVWNEQFF,TGTGCCAGCAGCCCCACGCACACGAAAGCGGGAGCGGTGTGGAATGAGCAGTTCTTC
TRBD1,few,TRBV15,TRBJ2-1,CATSNAGTGGDEQFF,TGTGCCACCAGCAATGCCGGGACAGGGGGAGATGAGCAGTTCTTC
TRBD1,NA,TRBV20-1,TRBJ2-1,CSVGRTGNEQFF,TGCAGTGTTGGCCGGACAGGCAATGAGCAGTTCTTC
TRBD1,many,TRBV29-1,TRBJ2-1,CSVDTGTATQYNEQFF,TGCAGCGTTGATACGGGGACAGCAACGCAATACAATGAGCAGTTCTTC
TRBD1,NA,TRBV5-1,TRBJ1-1,CASSRDRGQGEAFF,TGCGCCAGCAGCCGGGACAGGGGGCAAGGTGAAGCTTTCTTT
NA,NA,TRBV6-1,TRBJ1-2,CASSEAIRGDGYTF,TGTGCCAGCAGTGAAGCTATCCGGGGAGATGGCTACACCTTC
NA,few,TRBV10-3,TRBJ2-5,CAISQAGTQETQYF,TGTGCCATCAGTCAGGCCGGGACACAAGAGACCCAGTACTTC
NA,NA,TRBV20-1,TRBJ2-4,CSASSGSTPAYIQYF,TGCAGTGCTAGCAGTGGGAGCACCCCTGCTTACATTCAGTACTTC
NA,many,TRBV12-3/TRBV12-4,TRBJ2-3,CASSPRDTQYF,TGTGCCAGCAGCCCCCGGGATACGCAGTATTTT
NA,many,TRBV20-1,TRBJ1-4,CSAGDTSTNEKLFF,TGCAGTGCCGGGGACACCTCAACTAATGAAAAACTGTTTTTT
NA,few,TRBV5-1,TRBJ1-4,CASSLLGSNNEKLFF,TGCGCCAGCAGCTTGTTGGGAAGCAATAATGAAAAACTGTTTTTT
NA,NA,TRBV7-9,TRBJ2-5,CASSLPGLETQYF,TGTGCCAGCAGCTTACCAGGGCTGGAGACCCAGTACTTC
TRBD1,NA,TRBV5-6,TRBJ2-2,CASSWMPGTGDTGELFF,TGTGCCAGCAGCTGGATGCCCGGGACAGGGGACACCGGGGAGCTGTTTTTT
NA,NA,TRBV11-2,TRBJ2-5,CASSDGQTHQETQYF,TGTGCCAGCAGCGATGGACAAACTCACCAAGAGACCCAGTACTTC
NA,many,TRBV6-5,TRBJ2-6,CASSFSGNSGANVLTF,TGTGCCAGCAGTTTTTCCGGGAACTCTGGGGCCAACGTCCTGACTTTC